This T cell receptor beta chain is from a study of metastatic and nonmetastatic thyroid tumors. Study information: Comparison of repertoires was carried out across blood and tumor or nodule tissue from malignant and benign thyroid patients.

Trimming took 5 bases from V and 4 from J, leaving 23 bases between them. Germline V lookup: CDR1 LNHDA, CDR2 SQIVND (reference sequence). The CDR3 extends over 17 amino acids. This clone was detected many times. Its target is unknown. Every patient was untreated before thyroid surgery. Per the original methods: The distant-metastasis classifier for papillary thyroid cancer was built from CDR3 differences across clinicopathological groups. MiXCR was used by TCRdb to re-call the PCR reads. The V and J calls and clone size are TCRdb's, not the authors'. The data show roughly 83,000 clones, 15% seen once. Regarding the study as a whole: A significant increase in TCR beta diversity was reportedly seen in malignant thyroid tumors relative to benign nodules, in blood and tumor.

J is TRBJ1-2 and V is TRBV19; D is perhaps TRBD1 (6 bases). This TCR was sampled from a female donor with papillary thyroid cancer or a benign thyroid nodule (not recorded which). Some clones in this sample may be carry-over from other donors' samples. The specimen sequenced was blood. The CDR3 region has the DNA TGTGCCAGTAGTCCTACAGGACAGTCTCCGCGCTTCTATGGCTACACCTTC. Translation gives CASSPTGQSPRFYGYTF.